Presented here are 32 T cell receptor beta chains from one specimen sequenced in a study of cytomegalovirus exposure and HLA in healthy donors listed by TCRdb under 2017. The library was produced with the immunoSEQ multiplex PCR assay. For the multiplex PCR, a mixture combining 60 forward primers for TCR Vbeta segments and 13 reverse primers for TCR Jbeta segments was used. Here the immuneACCESS table is served through TCRdb, limited to in-frame sequences with V and J called. Missing clones are a known gap in these copies; in checked studies unresolved V genes cover under half, and the rest lacks a known reason. The sample records some 150,000 clones, 80% of which are singletons. Under 3% of the sample is held by the ten biggest clonotypes. Input material: PBMCs. All receptors derive from a woman aged 30 to 39 in good health and CMV-seronegative.

This rearrangement joins TRBV4-3 to TRBJ1-1, with D tentatively TRBD1 (6 bases). V was clipped by 4 bases and J by 5 bases, with 11 bases between them. Germline values: CDR1 LGHNA, CDR2 YSLEER. The CDR3 runs 13 residues. The CDR3 sequence: CASSRRGGTEAFF. As DNA, the CDR3 is TGCGCCAGCAGCCGTCGAGGGGGTACTGAAGCTTTCTTT.

Here the CDR3 reads CASRVTGNQPQHF. The DNA for the CDR3 is TGTGCCAGCAGGGTAACAGGGAATCAGCCCCAGCATTTT. J is TRBJ1-5 and V is TRBV2; possibly TRBD1 for D (6 bases). Trimming pared 6 bases from V and 4 bases from J, leaving 10 bases between. The germline gives CDR1 SNHLY, CDR2 FYNNEI. This CDR3 has 13 amino acids.

The chain couples TRBV7-9 to TRBJ1-5; D possibly corresponds to TRBD1 (6 bases). Germline V CDR1 and CDR2: SEHNR, FQNEAQ (reference sequence). There are 16 residues in the CDR3. Trimming took 6 bases from V and 3 from J, leaving 18 bases between them. The CDR3 spells CASSSSGQGYNQPQHF. CDR3 coding DNA: TGTGCCAGCAGTTCCTCGGGACAAGGATACAATCAGCCCCAGCATTTT. The full variable domain, in which reference TRBV7-9 and TRBJ1-5 provide the parts outside the CDR3, is DTGVSQNPRHKITKRGQNVTFRCDPISEHNRLYWYRQTLGQGPEFLTYFQNEAQLEKSRLLSDRFSAERPKGSFSTLEIQRTEQGDSAMYLCASSSSGQGYNQPQHFGDGTRLSIL.

This clone has more than one count but fewer than ten. This chain joins TRBV7-8 and TRBJ1-1, with D possibly matching TRBD1 (5 bases). Trimming left V 3 bases short and J 1 base short, with 9 bases between. The CDR3 is made up of 14 amino acids. Germline CDR1 SGHVS, CDR2 FQNEAQ. The CDR3 is CASSLEGRNTEAFF. As DNA, the CDR3 is TGTGCCAGCAGCTTGGAGGGGCGGAACACTGAAGCTTTCTTT.

This chain connects TRBV6-5 to TRBJ2-7; 8 nucleotides match TRBD1. V shed 4 bases, J shed 3 bases, and the junction held 11 bases outside the gene matches. The CDR3 runs to 16 residues. CDR1 and CDR2 (germline): MNHEY, SVGAGI. DNA for the CDR3: TGTGCCAGCAGTTCACTAGGGACAGGAGGGAACTACGAGCAGTACTTC. This translates into CASSSLGTGGNYEQYF.

In its sample, this clone was seen a few times. The rearrangement joins TRBV5-1 to TRBJ1-6; perhaps TRBD1 as D (5 bases). The CDR3 extends over 15 amino acids. V shed 3 bases and J shed 5 bases, with 12 bases lying between them. Germline V gene sequence: CDR1 SGHRS, CDR2 YFSETQ. The CDR3 here is CASSWAPGDNSPLHF. The CDR3 DNA follows: TGCGCCAGCAGCTGGGCCCCGGGGGATAATTCACCCCTCCACTTT.

This chain uses TRBV21-1 with TRBJ1-1; the table assigns TRBD1, which was not confirmed against the DNA. TRBV21-1 is listed as a pseudogene. The CDR3 length is 16 residues. CDR3 bases: TGTGCCAGCAAATCAAGACAGGGGGTGGTGAACACTGAAGCTTTCTTT. This translates into CASKSRQGVVNTEAFF.

This clone has just a few counts. This chain links TRBV2 with TRBJ1-2; D is ambiguous. This CDR3 has 13 residues. V was shortened by 8 bases and J by 4 bases, with 14 bases between the two germline ends. From germline, CDR1 is SNHLY and CDR2 FYNNEI. The DNA for the CDR3 is TGTGCCAGCCGTATCGACGGAGCCTATGGCTACACCTTC. It encodes CASRIDGAYGYTF. The variable domain in full, with the rest retrieved from reference TRBV2 and TRBJ1-2, is EPEVTQTPSHQVTQMGQEVILRCVPISNHLYFYWYRQILGQKVEFLVSFYNNEISEKSEIFDDQFSVERPDGSNFTLKIRSTKLEDSAMYFCASRIDGAYGYTFGSGTRLTVV.

The chain has TRBV2 and TRBJ2-1; 11 bases are a match to TRBD1. Germline CDR1 is SNHLY and CDR2 is FYNNEI. V shed 8 bases and J 5 bases; nucleotides not matched to a gene: 5. The CDR3 is 14 residues long. CDR3 sequence: CASLRDRGDNEQFF. As DNA, the CDR3 is TGTGCCAGCCTTAGGGACAGGGGGGACAATGAGCAGTTCTTC.

The rearrangement joins TRBV7-2 to TRBJ2-7; 9 bases are shared with TRBD1. Germline CDR1 is SGHTA and CDR2 is FQGNSA. This CDR3 contains 14 residues. The junction had 4 bases not matched to a gene; V was cut back by 3 bases and J by 4 bases. CDR3 bases: TGTGCCAGCAGCTTGGGACAGGGAAGGTACGAGCAGTACTTC. This sequence encodes CASSLGQGRYEQYF.

The chain combines TRBV19 with TRBJ2-7, with TRBD2 identical over 13 bases. Trimming at V came to 6 bases and at J to 3 bases, leaving 2 bases not matched to a gene. The CDR3 totals 14 residues. CDR1 and CDR2 from the germline V gene are LNHDA and SQIVND (reference sequence). This CDR3 is CASRWTSGSYEQYF. CDR3 DNA sequence: TGTGCCAGTAGGTGGACTAGCGGGAGCTACGAGCAGTACTTC.

This clone was picked up a small number of times. This chain links TRBV2 with TRBJ1-2; D unclear. Germline CDR1 and CDR2: SNHLY and FYNNEI. This CDR3 is 12 amino acids long. Trimming shortened V by 6 bases and J by 2 bases, and 7 bases separated the two germline ends. The DNA of the CDR3 is TGTGCCAGCAGGAGATTAAACTATGGCTACACCTTC. Protein: CASRRLNYGYTF.

The chain couples TRBV19 to TRBJ1-2, with D perhaps matching TRBD1 (6 bases). From germline, CDR1 is LNHDA and CDR2 SQIVND (reference sequence). CDR3 length: 12 residues. V lost 4 bases to trimming and J lost 8 bases, with 11 bases between them. The CDR3: CASSTSDRGYTF. As DNA, the CDR3 is TGTGCCAGTAGTACCTCCGACAGGGGCTACACCTTC.

This clone was found once. At one end, the junction sequence differs from germline, possibly due to a read error. This chain joins TRBV5-4 and TRBJ2-1; 7 nucleotides agree with TRBD1. CDR3 length: 15 residues. Germline-derived CDR1 and CDR2 are SGHNT and YYREEE (reference sequence). The CDR3 DNA sequence: TGTGCCAGCAGCTTCCCGGGACAGTTACAGCAACCCCCCATCTTC. Amino acid sequence: CASSFPGQLQQPPIF.

The CDR3 sequence: CASSPPGGSGNTIYF. CDR3 nucleotides: TGTGCCAGCTCACCACCGGGAGGGTCTGGAAACACCATATATTTT. The V gene is TRBV18, the J gene TRBJ1-3; no reliable D call. From germline, CDR1 is KGHSH and CDR2 LQKENI. Trimming shortened V by 0 bases and J by 1 base, and 7 bases separated the two germline ends. The CDR3 loop spans 15 amino acids.

The chain links TRBV15 to TRBJ1-4; no definite D call. Germline V gene sequence: CDR1 LNHNV, CDR2 YYDKDF (reference sequence). This CDR3 region has 13 residues. V was clipped by 1 base and J by 4 bases, with 4 bases between them. CDR3 protein: CATSRVLNEKLFF. CDR3 DNA sequence: TGTGCCACCAGCAGAGTCCTTAATGAAAAACTGTTTTTT.

The genes are TRBV5-1 and TRBJ1-1; 8 nucleotides line up with TRBD1. V lost 4 bases to trimming and J lost 5 bases; unmatched junction nucleotides: 7. This CDR3 comprises 14 residues. Germline V CDR1 and CDR2: SGHRS, YFSETQ. DNA of the CDR3: TGCGCCAGCAGCCAGACAGGGGTAGGGACTGAAGCTTTCTTT. Encoded protein: CASSQTGVGTEAFF.

The V and J genes are TRBV5-1 and TRBJ1-1; D uncertain. In germline, CDR1 is SGHRS, CDR2 YFSETQ. Trimming pared 0 bases from V and 4 bases from J, leaving 10 bases between. The CDR3 has 14 amino acids. CDR3: CASSLGRVSTEAFF. For the CDR3, the DNA is TGCGCCAGCAGCTTGGGCCGGGTAAGCACTGAAGCTTTCTTT.

This clone was counted between two and nine times. The rearrangement links TRBV4-1 to TRBJ1-6, with D uncertain. Trimming took off 5 bases at V and 0 bases at J, with 5 bases between the two ends. Per the germline V gene, CDR1 is MGHRA and CDR2 is YSYEKL. The CDR3 has 14 residues. Here the CDR3 DNA reads TGCGCCAGCAGCGATAGCTCCTATAATTCACCCCTCCACTTT. Translating gives CASSDSSYNSPLHF.

The V call is TRBV5-6, the J call TRBJ1-2; 12 positions match TRBD1. The V segment lost 0 bases and the J segment 4 bases; nucleotides outside the gene matches: 7. CDR1 is SGHDT and CDR2 is YYEEEE in the germline V gene. The length of the CDR3 is 17 residues. The CDR3 loop reads CASSLGDRGRRGYGYTF. The CDR3 DNA reads as TGTGCCAGCAGCTTGGGGGACAGGGGGCGCAGAGGCTATGGCTACACCTTC.

This chain links TRBV4-3 with TRBJ2-1; D unresolved. Trimming shortened V by 0 bases and J by 3 bases, and 9 bases separated the two germline ends. The CDR3 runs to 15 residues. CDR1 LGHNA and CDR2 YSLEER come from the germline V gene. The CDR3 loop is CASSQEGADYNEQFF. CDR3 DNA: TGCGCCAGCAGCCAAGAAGGCGCGGACTACAATGAGCAGTTCTTC.

The CDR3 DNA reads TGTGCCAGCTCGGCCGGAACAGGGGGAAACACCGGGGAGCTGTTTTTT. It is translated as CASSAGTGGNTGELFF. V usage is TRBV18 and J usage is TRBJ2-2; 8 bases map to TRBD1. V dropped 6 bases and J dropped 2; count of bases not matched to a gene: 8. CDR3 size: 16 residues. In germline, CDR1 is KGHSH, CDR2 LQKENI.

V usage is TRBV2 and J usage is TRBJ1-4; 8 nucleotides agree with TRBD1. The V and J ends lost 6 bases and 4 bases, in that order; junction bases with no gene match: 7. The CDR3 runs to 15 residues. The germline V gene encodes CDR1 SNHLY and CDR2 FYNNEI. The CDR3 region is CASRLDRAGNEKLFF. CDR3 sequence (DNA): TGTGCCAGCAGGTTGGACAGGGCTGGTAATGAAAAACTGTTTTTT.

A single count supports this clone. This sequence joins TRBV4-1 and TRBJ2-2; maybe TRBD1 (6 bases). Trimming shortened V by 1 base and J by 5 bases, and 17 bases separated the two germline ends. Germline loops: CDR1 MGHRA, CDR2 YSYEKL. This CDR3 spans 17 amino acids. The CDR3 coding sequence is TGCGCCAGCAGCCAAGGGGGGCGGCGGCTCGAGACCGGGGAGCTGTTTTTT. Protein product: CASSQGGRRLETGELFF.

The V call is TRBV2, the J call TRBJ1-3, with D uncertain. V lost 5 bases, J lost 0 bases, and 11 bases lay in between. In germline, CDR1 is SNHLY, CDR2 FYNNEI. The CDR3 is 15 amino acids. In DNA form, the CDR3 reads TGTGCCAGCAGTTCCGGGTCCCGCTCTGGAAACACCATATATTTT. Protein sequence: CASSSGSRSGNTIYF.

The J gene is TRBJ1-2, the V gene TRBV29-1; tentative D call: TRBD1 (6 bases). V lost 0 bases to trimming and J lost 7 bases, with 12 bases between them. The CDR3 is made up of 13 amino acids. Germline V lookup: CDR1 SQVTM, CDR2 ANQGSEA. CDR3 nucleotide sequence: TGCAGCGTTGAAGATGGGGGGGGCCGTGGCTACACCTTC. Translation gives CSVEDGGGRGYTF.

There are a few counts of this clone. The V gene is TRBV5-1, the J gene TRBJ2-7, with D maybe TRBD1 (5 bases). The CDR3 spans 14 residues. Germline V gives CDR1 SGHRS, CDR2 YFSETQ. V lost 4 bases to trimming and J lost 1 base, with 12 bases between them. CDR3 coding DNA: TGCGCCAGCAGCCTCAGGACAAGATCCTACGAGCAGTACTTC. It encodes CASSLRTRSYEQYF. Combining the CDR3 with reference TRBV5-1 and TRBJ2-7 gives the whole variable domain KAGVTQTPRYLIKTRGQQVTLSCSPISGHRSVSWYQQTPGQGLQFLFEYFSETQRNKGNFPGRFSGRQFSNSRSEMNVSTLELGDSALYLCASSLRTRSYEQYFGPGTRLTVT.

This rearrangement joins TRBV11-2 to TRBJ2-7; D ambiguous. CDR1 is SGHAT, CDR2 FQNNGV, per germline. The V gene lost 3 bases and the J gene lost 9 bases, with 21 bases spanning the gap. The CDR3 sequence is 15 residues long. The CDR3 spells CASSFQTATGGGQYF. The CDR3 DNA is TGTGCCAGCAGCTTTCAAACCGCAACGGGTGGCGGGCAGTACTTC.

The table lists this clone with a count of one. The chain recombines TRBV5-1 with TRBJ2-2; TRBD2 might be the D (5 bases). This CDR3 is 20 amino acids long. Germline assignment: CDR1 SGHRS and CDR2 YFSETQ. Trimming took 3 bases from V and 0 from J, leaving 24 bases between them. CDR3: CASSSLAVVLGRTNTGELFF. The CDR3, as DNA: TGCGCCAGCAGCTCTCTTGCGGTCGTGTTAGGGAGAACGAACACCGGGGAGCTGTTTTTT.

V usage is TRBV30 and J usage is TRBJ2-7; TRBD1 aligns across 7 bases. Looked up from germline, CDR1 is GTSNPN and CDR2 is SVGIG (reference sequence). V was pared by 1 base and J by 6 bases, with 6 bases of the junction left unmatched. CDR3 length: 13 amino acids. For the CDR3, the DNA is TGTGCCTGGAGTGAGGGGACAGCGAGCGAGCAGTACTTC. This encodes CAWSEGTASEQYF.

The rearrangement uses TRBV29-1 and TRBJ1-1; D remains ambiguous. The germline CDR1 and CDR2 sequences are SQVTM and ANQGSEA. Between the trimmed V and J ends, which lost 3 bases and 7 bases, there was a span of 15 bases. The CDR3 totals 13 residues. This chain's CDR3 is CSVDSFSSIEAFF. DNA of the CDR3: TGCAGCGTTGATTCCTTTAGTTCGATTGAAGCTTTCTTT.

V usage is TRBV11-3 and J usage is TRBJ2-3, with D unresolved. The CDR3 loop spans 14 amino acids. The germline V gene encodes CDR1 SGHNT and CDR2 YENEEA. V lost 3 bases and J 0 bases, leaving 7 bases between the germline ends. CDR3: CASSLGSSTDTQYF. DNA for the CDR3: TGTGCCAGCAGCTTGGGCAGCAGCACAGATACGCAGTATTTT.